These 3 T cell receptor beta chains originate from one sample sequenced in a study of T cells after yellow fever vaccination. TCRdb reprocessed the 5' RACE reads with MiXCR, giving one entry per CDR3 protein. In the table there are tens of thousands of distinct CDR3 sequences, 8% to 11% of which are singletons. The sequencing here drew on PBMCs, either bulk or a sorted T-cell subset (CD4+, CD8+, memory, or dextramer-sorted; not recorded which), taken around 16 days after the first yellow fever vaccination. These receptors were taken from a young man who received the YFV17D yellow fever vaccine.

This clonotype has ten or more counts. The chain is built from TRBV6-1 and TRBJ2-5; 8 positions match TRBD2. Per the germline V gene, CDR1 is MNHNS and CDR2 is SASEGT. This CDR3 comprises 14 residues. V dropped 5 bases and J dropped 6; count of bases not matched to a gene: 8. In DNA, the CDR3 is TGTGCCAGCAGTCAGATAGCGGGAAAAAAGACCCAGTACTTC. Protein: CASSQIAGKKTQYF.

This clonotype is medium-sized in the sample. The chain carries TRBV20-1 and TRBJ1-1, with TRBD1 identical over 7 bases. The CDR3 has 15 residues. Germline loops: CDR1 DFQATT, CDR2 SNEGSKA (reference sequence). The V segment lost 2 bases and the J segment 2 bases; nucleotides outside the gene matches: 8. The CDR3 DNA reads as TGCAGTGCTAGACAAGGGGGCAGTGTAAACACTGAAGCTTTCTTT. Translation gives CSARQGGSVNTEAFF.

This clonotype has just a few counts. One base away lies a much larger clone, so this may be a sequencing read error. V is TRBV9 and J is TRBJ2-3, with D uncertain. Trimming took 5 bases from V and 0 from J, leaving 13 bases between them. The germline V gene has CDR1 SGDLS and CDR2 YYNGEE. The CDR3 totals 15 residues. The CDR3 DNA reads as TGTGCCAGCAGTTATAGATGGGGTAGCACAGATACGCAGTATTTT. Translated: CASSYRWGSTDTQYF.